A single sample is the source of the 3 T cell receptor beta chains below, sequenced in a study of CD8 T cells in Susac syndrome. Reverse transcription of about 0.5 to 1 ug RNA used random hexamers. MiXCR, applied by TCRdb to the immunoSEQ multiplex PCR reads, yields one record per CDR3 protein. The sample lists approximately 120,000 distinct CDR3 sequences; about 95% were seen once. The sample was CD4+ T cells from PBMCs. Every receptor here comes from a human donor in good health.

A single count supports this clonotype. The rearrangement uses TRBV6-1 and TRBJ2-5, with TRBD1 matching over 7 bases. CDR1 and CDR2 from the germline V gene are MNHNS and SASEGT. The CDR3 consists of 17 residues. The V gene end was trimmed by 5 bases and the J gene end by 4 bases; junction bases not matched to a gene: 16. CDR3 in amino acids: CASSPPNRGSLPETQYF. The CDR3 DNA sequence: TGTGCCAGCAGTCCGCCTAACAGGGGCTCTCTCCCAGAGACCCAGTACTTC.

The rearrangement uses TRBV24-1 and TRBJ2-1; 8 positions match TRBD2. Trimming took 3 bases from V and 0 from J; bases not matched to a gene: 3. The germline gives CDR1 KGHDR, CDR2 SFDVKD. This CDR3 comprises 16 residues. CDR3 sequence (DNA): TGTGCCACCAGTGATCGTCTAGCGGGCTCCTACAATGAGCAGTTCTTC. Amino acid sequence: CATSDRLAGSYNEQFF.

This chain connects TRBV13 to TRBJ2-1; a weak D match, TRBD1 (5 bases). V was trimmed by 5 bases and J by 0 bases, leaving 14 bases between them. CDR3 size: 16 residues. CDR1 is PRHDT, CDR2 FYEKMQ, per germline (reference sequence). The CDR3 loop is CASSPDDSLSYNEQFF. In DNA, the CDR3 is TGTGCCAGCAGCCCGGATGACAGTCTCTCCTACAATGAGCAGTTCTTC.